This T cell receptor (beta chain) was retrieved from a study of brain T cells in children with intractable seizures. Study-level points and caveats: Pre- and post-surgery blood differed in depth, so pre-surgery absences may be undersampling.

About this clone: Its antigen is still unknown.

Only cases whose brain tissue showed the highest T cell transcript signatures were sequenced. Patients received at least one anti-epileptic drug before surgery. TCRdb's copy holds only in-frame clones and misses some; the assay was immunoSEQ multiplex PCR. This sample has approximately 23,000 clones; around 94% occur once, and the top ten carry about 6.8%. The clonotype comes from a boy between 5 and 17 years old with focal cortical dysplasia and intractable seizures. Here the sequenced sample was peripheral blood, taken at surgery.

This chain's CDR3 is CASRGTSGWNEQFF. The CDR3 DNA is TGTGCCAGCAGAGGGACTAGCGGTTGGAATGAGCAGTTCTTC. The chain carries TRBV27 and TRBJ2-1; 11 bases fit TRBD2. The CDR3 has 14 amino acids. Per the germline V gene, CDR1 is MNHEY and CDR2 is SMNVEV (reference sequence). Trimming removed 6 bases from V and 7 bases from J; junction bases left unmatched: 5.